The text below deals with one T cell receptor (beta chain). What it binds is unknown. The data were obtained in a study of Ad26.COV2.S vaccination and SARS-CoV-2 variants. Study conclusions and caveats: Spike-specific TCR breadth ran higher among vaccine recipients than placebo recipients.

Trimming shortened V by 2 bases and J by 0 bases, and 11 bases separated the two germline ends. Per the germline V gene, CDR1 is SGHVS and CDR2 is FQNEAQ. The CDR3 runs to 16 residues. Sequenced by immunoSEQ multiplex PCR; TCRdb stores in-frame clones only, minus some. The table shows approximately 150,000 clones, with roughly 90% occurring only once. Sequencing used peripheral blood, obtained after recovery from COVID-19. The receptor comes from a human donor who had recovered from COVID-19. The chain combines TRBV7-8 with TRBJ1-3; maybe TRBD1 (6 bases). The CDR3: CASSLRQGHSGNTIYF. The CDR3, as DNA: TGTGCCAGCAGCTTACGGCAGGGACACTCTGGAAACACCATATATTTT.